The entry below describes one T cell receptor beta chain. The antigen this receptor binds is unknown. No base quality information exists; no much larger clone differs at one position. The V end loses 2 bases and the J end loses 0 bases, and a stretch of 9 bases separates them. From its cysteine to its phenylalanine, the CDR3 spans 14 amino acids. The read is trimmed to its CDR3 DNA, 42 bases read in frame from base 1. Taken from the germline V gene (reference sequence), the CDR1 and CDR2 loops are SGHKS and YYEKEE. The collaborating institutions used their own protocols to collect whole blood in K2EDTA tubes. For TCRbeta analysis, collaborator samples were shipped as frozen whole blood, as isolated PBMCs, or as DNA extracted from either sample type. This sample is drawn from a study of blood T cell repertoires in COVID-19 (dated by TCRdb to between 2020 and 2021). Study-level background: Samples covering the acute and convalescent phases of COVID-19 were provided by collaborators in the United States, Italy and Spain. Where available, HLA class I and class II types were obtained from metadata supplied by the sample provider rather than from assay-based typing. Subjects who had been exposed to COVID-19, were actively infected with it, or had recovered from it provided the deeply sampled blood TCRbeta repertoires that made up the dataset. The samples were drawn from the first 160 participants of the ongoing ImmuneRACE study and from 950 to 1,500 subjects provided by 6 global collaborators. The prospective study material was composed of cDNA or gDNA derived from T cells, B-cell-depleted T cells, or PBMCs. Nearly every sample came with metadata listing a de-identified subject ID, COVID-19 status, age in years and sex. The repertoires were made available in a free public database intended to serve as a resource for research on the immune response to SARS-CoV-2.

Results and caveats for the whole study, not just this receptor: The amount of clinical and demographic metadata varied by source and participant and was provided uncurated.

The immunoSEQ Assay, a bias-controlled multiplex PCR, was used to amplify TCRbeta CDR3 regions from genomic DNA. In the paper's pipeline: The number of nucleated cells in each sample was estimated by amplification of reference gene primers within the assay. To quantify the absolute abundance of each unique TCRbeta CDR3 rearrangement, sequence reads were collapsed and filtered. For each sample, productive Simpson clonality was calculated as the square root of Simpson's diversity index over productive rearrangements. The source is immuneACCESS, and TCRdb retained only in-frame sequences with V and J called. Part of the clones is not carried over; for the studies checked, unresolved V genes explain less than half of this, and the remainder is unexplained. V, J and clone size reflect that table, while D and trimming were determined from the DNA. The sample table shows about 100,000 clones, and approximately 92% are seen once. The leading ten clones occupy 5.7% of the sample.

This TCR came from a man aged 65 to 85 with acute or convalescent COVID-19. Sequencing was carried out using peripheral blood. The rearrangement combines TRBV5-5 with TRBJ2-7; the best D guess is TRBD2, with 6 bases matching. CDR3 reads: CASSFYGGSYEQYF. The DNA sequence is as follows: TGTGCCAGCAGCTTTTACGGGGGCTCCTACGAGCAGTACTTC.